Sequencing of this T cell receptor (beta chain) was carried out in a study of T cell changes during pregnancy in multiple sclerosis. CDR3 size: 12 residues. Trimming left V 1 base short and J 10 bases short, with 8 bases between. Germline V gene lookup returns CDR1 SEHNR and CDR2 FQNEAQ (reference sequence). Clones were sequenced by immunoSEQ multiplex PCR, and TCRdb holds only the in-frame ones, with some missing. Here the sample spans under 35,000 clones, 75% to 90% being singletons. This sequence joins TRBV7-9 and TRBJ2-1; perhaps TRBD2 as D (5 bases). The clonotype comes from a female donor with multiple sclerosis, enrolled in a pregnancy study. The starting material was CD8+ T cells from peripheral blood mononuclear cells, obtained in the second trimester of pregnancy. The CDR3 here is CASSLGGGEQFF. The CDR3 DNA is TGTGCCAGCAGCTTAGGAGGAGGCGAGCAGTTCTTC. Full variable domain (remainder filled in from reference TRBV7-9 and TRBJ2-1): DTGVSQNPRHKITKRGQNVTFRCDPISEHNRLYWYRQTLGQGPEFLTYFQNEAQLEKSRLLSDRFSAERPKGSFSTLEIQRTEQGDSAMYLCASSLGGGEQFFGPGTRLTVL.